This is a list of T cell receptor beta chains from one sample in a study of CD8 T cells in ankylosing spondylitis. TCRdb recomputed calls from the 5' RACE reads with MiXCR, one row per CDR3 protein. The sample has about 30,000 distinct CDR3 sequences, around 5% seen once. Sequenced sample: blood, either unsorted or a sorted T cell fraction (not recorded which). All receptors derive from a female donor with ankylosing spondylitis or in good health (not recorded which). The CDR3 runs from the conserved cysteine through the conserved F or W. The order of the fields is D gene, J gene, V gene, clone size, CDR3 DNA, CDR3 protein. A D gene is named only where the DNA matches it firmly. Clone size appears in some rows only: once, few, many, or a class for an expanded clone.

d_gene: -
j_gene: TRBJ1-1
v_gene: TRBV9
abundance: medium-sized
CDR3nt: TGTGCCAGCAGCGTAGCTGAAGGGACCACTGAAGCTTTCTTT
CDR3aa: CASSVAEGTTEAFF

d_gene: TRBD1
j_gene: TRBJ1-2
v_gene: TRBV9
abundance: many
CDR3nt: TGTGCCAGCAGCGTAGCCGCAGGGGGTGGCTATGGCTACACCTTC
CDR3aa: CASSVAAGGGYGYTF

d_gene: -
j_gene: TRBJ2-3
v_gene: TRBV9
abundance: many
CDR3nt: TGTGCCAGCAGCGTAGGGACTACTCGAGATACGCAGTATTTT
CDR3aa: CASSVGTTRDTQYF

d_gene: TRBD2
j_gene: TRBJ2-1
v_gene: TRBV9
abundance: many
CDR3nt: TGTGCCAGCAGCCTAGCGGGGGGGTACAATGAGCAGTTCTTC
CDR3aa: CASSLAGGYNEQFF

d_gene: TRBD2
j_gene: TRBJ2-5
v_gene: TRBV9
abundance: medium-sized
CDR3nt: TGTGCCAGCAGCGTAGACGGGAGGCAAGAGACCCAGTACTTC
CDR3aa: CASSVDGRQETQYF

d_gene: -
j_gene: TRBJ1-6
v_gene: TRBV9
abundance: medium-sized
CDR3nt: TGTGCCAGCAGCCCTACAGGGTGGGAGAATTCACCCCTCCACTTT
CDR3aa: CASSPTGWENSPLHF

d_gene: TRBD2
j_gene: TRBJ2-2
v_gene: TRBV9
abundance: -
CDR3nt: TGTGCCAGCAGCGTAGTTGCTAGCGGGGGCACCGGGGAGCTGTTTTTT
CDR3aa: CASSVVASGGTGELFF

d_gene: -
j_gene: TRBJ2-5
v_gene: TRBV9
abundance: few
CDR3nt: TGTGCCAGCAGCGTAGCCGAAGGGCCTCCAGATGACCAGTACTTC
CDR3aa: CASSVAEGPPDDQYF

d_gene: -
j_gene: TRBJ2-7
v_gene: TRBV9
abundance: -
CDR3nt: TGTGCCAGCAGCCCCGACACTAGAGGCTCCGAGCAGTACTTC
CDR3aa: CASSPDTRGSEQYF

d_gene: -
j_gene: TRBJ2-1
v_gene: TRBV9
abundance: many
CDR3nt: TGTGCCAGCAGCGTAGCGGGCACGATATACAATGAGCAGTTCTTC
CDR3aa: CASSVAGTIYNEQFF

d_gene: -
j_gene: TRBJ1-4
v_gene: TRBV9
abundance: many
CDR3nt: TGTGCCAGCAGCTTTGAGGGGCGGCTGGTTGAAAAACTGTTTTTT
CDR3aa: CASSFEGRLVEKLFF

d_gene: -
j_gene: TRBJ2-7
v_gene: TRBV12-2
abundance: many
CDR3nt: TGTGCAAGTCGCTCCCGCTTCTACGAGCAGTACTTC
CDR3aa: CASRSRFYEQYF

d_gene: -
j_gene: TRBJ2-1
v_gene: TRBV9
abundance: -
CDR3nt: TGTGCCAGCAGCGTAGGAGTGGGGGGGCGGTGGGAGCAGTTCTTC
CDR3aa: CASSVGVGGRWEQFF

d_gene: -
j_gene: TRBJ2-7
v_gene: TRBV7-2
abundance: few
CDR3nt: TGTGCCAGCAGCTTATCAGGGGCGATCTACGAGCAGTACTTC
CDR3aa: CASSLSGAIYEQYF

d_gene: TRBD2
j_gene: TRBJ2-1
v_gene: TRBV9
abundance: few
CDR3nt: TGTGCCAGCAGCGTAGCGGGAGGGTTGAGGGATGAGCAGTTCTTC
CDR3aa: CASSVAGGLRDEQFF

d_gene: TRBD2
j_gene: TRBJ2-3
v_gene: TRBV9
abundance: many
CDR3nt: TGTGCCAGCAGTGACGGGACTAGCGGATATACGCAGTATTTT
CDR3aa: CASSDGTSGYTQYF

d_gene: TRBD2
j_gene: TRBJ2-3
v_gene: TRBV9
abundance: -
CDR3nt: TGTGCCAGCAGCGAGAGGACTAGCGGGACAGATATGCAGTATTTT
CDR3aa: CASSERTSGTDMQYF

d_gene: -
j_gene: TRBJ1-1
v_gene: TRBV9
abundance: many
CDR3nt: TGTGCCAGCAAAAATTCGAACACTGAAGCTTTCTTT
CDR3aa: CASKNSNTEAFF

d_gene: TRBD2
j_gene: TRBJ2-7
v_gene: TRBV9
abundance: -
CDR3nt: TGTGCCAGCAGCGTAAGCGGGAGTGGTGGTGAGCAGTACTTC
CDR3aa: CASSVSGSGGEQYF

d_gene: -
j_gene: TRBJ1-5
v_gene: TRBV9
abundance: many
CDR3nt: TGTGCCAGCAGCCCCTCAGCAGACGGTTCAGCGCCCCAGCATTTT
CDR3aa: CASSPSADGSAPQHF

d_gene: TRBD2
j_gene: TRBJ2-3
v_gene: TRBV9
abundance: -
CDR3nt: TGTGCCAGCAGCCCCATCAGCGGGATCAGCACAGATACGCAGTATTTT
CDR3aa: CASSPISGISTDTQYF

d_gene: -
j_gene: TRBJ1-3
v_gene: TRBV9
abundance: many
CDR3nt: TGTGCCAGCGCCCAGGTAACCTCTGGAAACACCATATATTTT
CDR3aa: CASAQVTSGNTIYF

d_gene: -
j_gene: TRBJ2-5
v_gene: TRBV9
abundance: many
CDR3nt: TGTGCCAGCAGCTATTCAGGGGGGTACCAAGAGACCCAGTACTTC
CDR3aa: CASSYSGGYQETQYF

d_gene: -
j_gene: TRBJ2-7
v_gene: TRBV9
abundance: many
CDR3nt: TGTGCCAGCAGCGTAGGGCCAGGGGGGGACTGGGAGCAGTACTTC
CDR3aa: CASSVGPGGDWEQYF

d_gene: TRBD2
j_gene: TRBJ2-1
v_gene: TRBV9
abundance: many
CDR3nt: TGTGCCAGCAGCGTAGGGAGCGGGGGGTCATACAATGAGCAGTTCTTC
CDR3aa: CASSVGSGGSYNEQFF

d_gene: TRBD2
j_gene: TRBJ2-2
v_gene: TRBV9
abundance: few
CDR3nt: TGTGCCAGCAGCGTAGGGACTAGTGACAGGGAGCTGTTTTTT
CDR3aa: CASSVGTSDRELFF

d_gene: TRBD2
j_gene: TRBJ2-7
v_gene: TRBV9
abundance: many
CDR3nt: TGTGCCAGCAGTGCCGGGACTAGCGGGAGTGGAGGTCACGAGCAGTACTTC
CDR3aa: CASSAGTSGSGGHEQYF

d_gene: -
j_gene: TRBJ2-5
v_gene: TRBV9
abundance: -
CDR3nt: TGTGCCAGCAGCGTAGATAGGACTGGCGGGACCCAGTACTTC
CDR3aa: CASSVDRTGGTQYF

d_gene: -
j_gene: TRBJ1-1
v_gene: TRBV9
abundance: many
CDR3nt: TGTGCCAGCAGCTTCGCGATGAACACTGAAGCTTTCTTT
CDR3aa: CASSFAMNTEAFF

d_gene: TRBD2
j_gene: TRBJ2-2
v_gene: TRBV9
abundance: -
CDR3nt: TGTGCCAGCAGCGTAGAACTAGCGGGGACCGGGGAGCTGTTTTTT
CDR3aa: CASSVELAGTGELFF

d_gene: TRBD1
j_gene: TRBJ1-1
v_gene: TRBV9
abundance: -
CDR3nt: TGTGCCAGCAGCCACCGACAGGGGATAGGCGGTGAAGCTTTCTTT
CDR3aa: CASSHRQGIGGEAFF

d_gene: -
j_gene: TRBJ2-5
v_gene: TRBV9
abundance: many
CDR3nt: TGTGCCAGCAGCGCGGAGTCCAGATCCCAAGAGACCCAGTACTTC
CDR3aa: CASSAESRSQETQYF

d_gene: -
j_gene: TRBJ2-7
v_gene: TRBV9
abundance: many
CDR3nt: TGTGCCAGCAGCGTAGAGCCCACGTCCTACGAGCAGTACTTC
CDR3aa: CASSVEPTSYEQYF

d_gene: -
j_gene: TRBJ2-5
v_gene: TRBV9
abundance: many
CDR3nt: TGTGCCAGCAGCCCACCCCGCATAAGTGGCGTGCAGACCCAGTACTTC
CDR3aa: CASSPPRISGVQTQYF

d_gene: -
j_gene: TRBJ2-1
v_gene: TRBV9
abundance: many
CDR3nt: TGTGCCAGCAGCGCAACGGGGGGCCGCTCCTACAATGAGCAGTTCTTC
CDR3aa: CASSATGGRSYNEQFF

d_gene: TRBD1
j_gene: TRBJ2-1
v_gene: TRBV9
abundance: many
CDR3nt: TGTGCCAGCAGCGTTTGGGGACAGGTTAACAATGAGCAGTTCTTC
CDR3aa: CASSVWGQVNNEQFF

d_gene: -
j_gene: TRBJ2-6
v_gene: TRBV9
abundance: -
CDR3nt: TGTGCCAGCAGCGCAGCGGACTCTGGGGCCAACGTCCTGACTTTC
CDR3aa: CASSAADSGANVLTF

d_gene: TRBD2
j_gene: TRBJ2-3
v_gene: TRBV9
abundance: medium-sized
CDR3nt: TGTGCCAGCAGCTCCCCCCGAGGTCGACTAGCGGTAGGAGATACGCAGTATTTT
CDR3aa: CASSSPRGRLAVGDTQYF

d_gene: TRBD2
j_gene: TRBJ2-7
v_gene: TRBV9
abundance: many
CDR3nt: TGTGCCAGCAGCAAGCGGGACGAGGTGCAGTACTTC
CDR3aa: CASSKRDEVQYF

d_gene: TRBD2
j_gene: TRBJ2-3
v_gene: TRBV9
abundance: many
CDR3nt: TGTGCCAGCAGCGTAGGGGAGGGTCAGCGCACAGATACGCAGTATTTT
CDR3aa: CASSVGEGQRTDTQYF

d_gene: -
j_gene: TRBJ2-7
v_gene: TRBV9
abundance: many
CDR3nt: TGTGCCAGCAGCCCTTGGTCAGACTCCTACGAGCAGTACTTC
CDR3aa: CASSPWSDSYEQYF

d_gene: -
j_gene: TRBJ1-3
v_gene: TRBV3-2
abundance: many
CDR3nt: TGTGCCAGCAGCCGGGGGGCAGGGGGCAGTGGAAACACCATATATTTT
CDR3aa: CASSRGAGGSGNTIYF

d_gene: TRBD1
j_gene: TRBJ1-1
v_gene: TRBV9
abundance: many
CDR3nt: TGTGCCAGCAGCGTAGGGGGACAGGGAACCTCTGAAGCTTTCTTT
CDR3aa: CASSVGGQGTSEAFF

d_gene: TRBD2
j_gene: TRBJ2-3
v_gene: TRBV9
abundance: many
CDR3nt: TGTGCCAGCAGCGTAGAAACGGCTAGCGGGGGACCCCGGGATACGCAGTATTTT
CDR3aa: CASSVETASGGPRDTQYF

d_gene: TRBD2
j_gene: TRBJ2-7
v_gene: TRBV9
abundance: many
CDR3nt: TGTGCCAGCAGCGTAGCGGGGGGACTTCGGGAAGAGCAGTACTTC
CDR3aa: CASSVAGGLREEQYF

d_gene: -
j_gene: TRBJ2-3
v_gene: TRBV9
abundance: -
CDR3nt: TGTGCCAGCAGCGTAGTGGGGACACCAGGCACAGATACGCAGTATTTT
CDR3aa: CASSVVGTPGTDTQYF

d_gene: TRBD1
j_gene: TRBJ1-2
v_gene: TRBV9
abundance: medium-sized
CDR3nt: TGTGCCAGCAGCGGACCGGACAGGGGAAACTATGGCTACACCTTC
CDR3aa: CASSGPDRGNYGYTF

d_gene: -
j_gene: TRBJ2-2
v_gene: TRBV9
abundance: many
CDR3nt: TGTGCCAGCAGCGGCGCCATGTACGGGGAGCTGTTTTTT
CDR3aa: CASSGAMYGELFF

d_gene: -
j_gene: TRBJ2-1
v_gene: TRBV9
abundance: many
CDR3nt: TGTGCCAGCAGCGTACCCCCCGACGGCAATGAGCAGTTCTTC
CDR3aa: CASSVPPDGNEQFF

d_gene: -
j_gene: TRBJ2-3
v_gene: TRBV21-1
abundance: many
CDR3nt: TGTGCCAGCAGCAACCGACTAGCGGGGGGGTCTAGCACAGATACGCAGTATTTT
CDR3aa: CASSNRLAGGSSTDTQYF

d_gene: -
j_gene: TRBJ2-7
v_gene: TRBV9
abundance: many
CDR3nt: TGTGCCAGCAGCGTAGTGGAGGGACCCTCGGGGGAGCAGTACTTC
CDR3aa: CASSVVEGPSGEQYF

d_gene: TRBD1
j_gene: TRBJ2-7
v_gene: TRBV9
abundance: -
CDR3nt: TGTGCCAGCAGCCCAGGGTGGATAGGACAGGGGGACGAGCAGTACTTC
CDR3aa: CASSPGWIGQGDEQYF